The TCR beta chain described here comes from a study of cytomegalovirus exposure and HLA in healthy donors listed by TCRdb under 2017. For the study in its entirety: An earlier analysis of roughly 500 of the donors reported about 280 Gb of sequence data and around 120 million unique TCR beta sequences obtained from roughly 170 million T cells. A later genetic analysis used genome-wide SNP genotypes for about 65% of the roughly 670 donors, treating that subset as a discovery cohort. Rather than drawing on any new phenotypic data, the later analysis identified candidate immune exposures from TCR beta sequences and the way those sequences occurred across donors. Roughly five DR-DQ haplotypes were treated as single units for association and clustering because of strong linkage in the cohort. The study aimed to test whether cataloging public T cell receptors could reveal signatures of past pathogen exposure. Using immunosequencing, the study profiled T cell repertoires from around 680 subjects and related those repertoires to cytomegalovirus serostatus. The number of donors typed differed by locus, with about 629-630 for A, B, C, DRB1 and DQB1, around 560 for DQA1, nearly 610 for DPA1, and some 440 for DPB1. HLA typing covered class I and class II loci at four-digit resolution. A later analysis re-analyzed previously published TCR beta repertoires from 666 donors and added high-resolution HLA genotyping to study TCR occurrence patterns. An early release covering more than 500 HLA-typed donors comprised about 300 gigabases of sequencing data and roughly 86 million unique TCR sequences. Among under 450 genotyped donors of the cohort, an average of 235,054 unique TCR beta nucleotide sequences were sequenced per donor, approximately 20% of them non-productive. Along with the roughly 610-subject first cohort, a separate validation cohort of around 110 different subjects was used. Alongside the repertoire data, information on donor age, sex, ethnicity and CMV serostatus was compiled. All discovery cohort repertoires had been generated on a single sequencing platform. In an earlier analysis of about 590 of the donors, high-throughput TCR beta sequencing was used to judge whether each TCR beta V gene segment behaved as functional or pseudogenic. To predict cytomegalovirus infection status, the study brought together high-throughput TCR immunosequencing, statistical association of individual TCRs with disease status, and machine learning. Of the roughly 400 genotyped donors, around 81% fell in the genetic ancestry cluster associated with self-reported Caucasian donors.

The cohort comprised under 700 healthy bone marrow donors. All cohort members were sampled while nominally healthy, although unrecorded immune exposures were likely present. The donor tested CMV seronegative, placing the donor among the 350 to 400 seronegative members of the cohort. A peripheral blood sample was provided by each donor, and peripheral blood mononuclear cells were used for TCR beta sequencing. Genomic DNA extraction from the blood cell samples was performed with the Qiagen DNeasy Blood Extraction Kit. Including the terminal cysteine and phenylalanine, the CDR3 comprises 14 residues. Only CDR3 DNA is held: 42 bases, read in frame from base 1. From the germline V gene, CDR1 is MDHEN and CDR2 is SYDVKM. V is pared back by 1 base and J by 4 bases, with 7 bases lying between the germline termini. Results and caveats for the whole study, not just this receptor: According to a later analysis, parvovirus B19, influenza, CMV and Epstein-Barr virus appeared linked to several top co-occurrence clusters. Specific HLA alleles were associated with 15,000 to 20,000 TCR beta sequences at a false discovery rate of 0.05 in a later analysis. In an earlier analysis of around 600 of the donors, most TCR beta V segments appeared in productive rearrangements about 87% or about 30% of the time, broadly matching IMGT annotations. In the study, some 160 TCR beta chains were listed as associated with cytomegalovirus. In a later genetic analysis, a missense DCLRE1C variant was associated with V-gene and J-gene trimming of TCR beta chains, and the association was replicated in an independent cohort. Linkage disequilibrium might explain the correlated functional status among segregating V segments, but an unknown experimental factor could not be ruled out. Most TCR sequences were seen in very few donors, while some public TCRs were found in many individuals. A few of the identified cytomegalovirus-associated TCR beta chains were confirmed in vitro to be specific for cytomegalovirus antigens. The authors suggested that the approach could potentially be extended to other disease states and immunological phenotypes. Compared with the approximately 710-donor mean, donors in an Asian-associated ancestry cluster had fewer N-insertions in productive TCRs, according to a later genetic analysis. Because HLA typing was unavailable for some donors at each locus, only the typed subset was used in association tests. The 87-base-pair reads could not distinguish some IMGT-functional V segments, including TRBV6-2 and TRBV6-3, so those segments were excluded. Compared with equally common non-associated chains, HLA-associated TCR beta chains in a later analysis were more clonally expanded and had lower generation probabilities. A later analysis found that most CMV-associated TCR beta chains appeared HLA-restricted, with HLA associations seemingly driven largely by CMV exposure. For the cohort, immune exposure information was limited to CMV serostatus. In a later analysis, the rate of TCR association differed among HLA loci, with DRB1 alleles having the most associated TCRs and HLA-C alleles having the fewest. A further reported finding was that TCR beta sequences accurately predicted the HLA-A and HLA-B alleles for most subjects in the first cohort. The earlier analysis of 450 to 700 of the donors excluded roughly 17 rarely observed V segments, including chromosome 9 orphons, because counts were too low. This cohort had only TCR beta chains sequenced, and the lack of alpha or paired-chain data limited which features could be detected. A cluster of highly shared sequence variants was judged likely to be a technical artifact of the sequencing pipeline. The presence/absence analyses assumed that sequencing depth was roughly uniform across donors, and that assumption may not be true. When HLA alleles, especially DR and DQ, strongly co-occurred, TCR associations were difficult to assign to individual alleles. The classifier was reported to diagnose cytomegalovirus status with high specificity and sensitivity in both the original and validation cohorts.

Comment on this clone: Its recognized antigen is unknown. Base qualities are missing; no much larger clone stands one base away.

Preparation of the library involved the immunoSEQ multiplex PCR assay. The multiplex PCR relied on a mix of 60 forward primers for TCR Vbeta segments and 13 reverse primers for TCR Jbeta segments. The CDR3 region of rearranged TCR beta genes was amplified from genomic DNA by a multiplex PCR assay. The amplified TCR beta libraries were sequenced on the Illumina HiSeq System as 87-base-pair reads. The original pipeline was this. A later analysis counted about 80 million unique TCR beta chains across the 550 to 750 repertoires, and roughly 10 million of these chains were shared by at least two donors. A nearest-neighbor algorithm error-corrected the raw reads and collapsed the reads into unique sequences, merging closely related sequences to remove PCR and sequencing errors. V, D and J gene segments were assigned by aligning CDR3 sequences to IMGT reference sequences. For a sequence to be retained, a match of at least six nucleotides was required to both a V gene segment and a J gene segment. A rearrangement counted as productive if the CDR3 had no stop codons and remained in frame with V and J, and every other rearrangement counted as non-productive. Following IMGT convention, CDR3 was defined as the stretch from the second conserved V-encoded cysteine to the conserved J-encoded phenylalanine. The earlier analysis of approximately 500 of the donors excluded sequences that lacked an unambiguous match to a single V gene segment. An earlier analysis of 550 to 650 of the donors classified V segments as functional when productive rearrangements were above 56.7% and as segregating when the standard deviation between donors was above 5%. A statistical classification framework was built for diagnosing cytomegalovirus status from the catalog of TCR beta chain sequences. In a later analysis, V and J genes were assigned by comparing TCR nucleotide sequences against IMGT/GENE-DB human TR gene sequences. A later analysis assigned CDR3 sequences and most-parsimonious VDJ recombination scenarios with the TCRdist pipeline. In a later analysis, each TCR beta chain was defined by its CDR3 amino acid sequence together with its V-gene family, and reads lacking a unique V-gene family were excluded. As a way to deal with suspected cross-contamination and a sequencing artifact, a later analysis dropped approximately 570 nucleotide sequences that were highly shared and had low generation probability. For each public chain, a later analysis derived a clonal expansion index from normalized ranks of inferred template counts within each repertoire. In a later analysis, generation probabilities were computed using a VDJ recombination model fitted to out-of-frame rearrangements, and the results were checked against IGoR. In a later analysis, hypergeometric tests were used to score TCR-TCR, TCR-HLA and TCR-CMV co-occurrence, with a repertoire-size bias correction applied to TCR pairs. In a later analysis, false discovery rates were estimated by permuting HLA or CMV assignments 20 times. In a later analysis, co-occurring TCRs were grouped using DBSCAN, and TCRdist sequence similarity was added for clustering within HLA-allele-positive subsets. Co-occurrence clustering excluded repertoires with fewer than 30,000 or more than 120,000 public chains, plus five with anomalous nucleotide sharing. TCRdb took over this immuneACCESS table, retaining in-frame rearrangements with V and J assigned. Such tables are incomplete; in checked studies, under half of the missing clones stem from an unresolved V gene, and the remainder is unexplained. V and J calls and clone size are as listed in that table; D and trimming were resolved from the DNA. In all, the sample holds 130,000 or so clones, and around 77% of those were seen once. The ten biggest clones cover more than 0.95% of the sample.

The sequence was obtained from a man aged 50-60 years in good health and CMV-seronegative. Sequenced sample: PBMCs. The receptor chain draws on TRBV28 and TRBJ1-4; no D gene can be assigned with confidence. The nucleotide sequence reads TGTGCCAGCAGTTTATTGGCAGTTAATGAAAAACTGTTTTTT. Translated, this gives CASSLLAVNEKLFF.